The 16 T cell receptor beta chains below were found in one sample sequenced in a study of blood T cell repertoires in COVID-19. Generated by immunoSEQ multiplex PCR, the TCRdb table keeps only in-frame clones and is missing some. The sample has 64,000 or so clones, more than 75% seen once. Sequencing was done on a sample of peripheral blood. The receptors shown here come from a human donor in a cohort sampled during active COVID-19.

The J gene is TRBJ2-7, the V gene TRBV6-5; D remains unclear. Germline CDR1 MNHEY, CDR2 SVGAGI. The CDR3 covers 13 residues. V lost 6 bases to trimming and J lost 7 bases, with 16 bases between them. The CDR3 nucleotides are TGTGCCAGCAGCTTTACAGCCCTTAGAGAGCAGTACGTC. Amino acids: CASSFTALREQYV.

The V call is TRBV7-9, the J call TRBJ1-5, with a weak D call TRBD1 (5 bases). V lost 5 bases, J lost 6 bases, and 20 bases lay in between. The CDR3 totals 16 residues. Germline CDR1 reads SEHNR; CDR2 reads FQNEAQ (reference sequence). CDR3 protein: CASSRVSPQGSQPQHF. The CDR3 nucleotides are TGTGCCAGCAGCCGTGTTTCTCCCCAGGGAAGTCAGCCCCAGCATTTT.

This chain uses TRBV4-1 with TRBJ1-1, with TRBD1 identical over 9 bases. Germline loops: CDR1 MGHRA, CDR2 YSYEKL. This CDR3 spans 15 amino acids. J lost 1 base, V lost 4 bases, and 4 bases had no gene match. CDR3: CASSRVGQGNTEAFF. In DNA, the CDR3 is TGCGCCAGCAGCCGAGTGGGACAGGGGAACACTGAAGCTTTCTTT.

The gene calls are TRBV7-9 and TRBJ2-1; 14 nucleotides match TRBD2. J was trimmed by 9 bases and V by 4 bases; bases with no gene match: 8. CDR1 and CDR2 (germline): SEHNR, FQNEAQ (reference sequence). CDR3 length: 16 amino acids. The CDR3 nucleotides are TGTGCCAGCAGCTCCCCAGGACTAGCGGGGGGAGGTGAGCAGTTCTTC. Its translation is CASSSPGLAGGGEQFF. The entire variable domain, with the rest obtained from reference TRBV7-9 and TRBJ2-1, is as follows: DTGVSQNPRHKITKRGQNVTFRCDPISEHNRLYWYRQTLGQGPEFLTYFQNEAQLEKSRLLSDRFSAERPKGSFSTLEIQRTEQGDSAMYLCASSSPGLAGGGEQFFGPGTRLTVL.

The chain has TRBV27 and TRBJ2-5; tentatively, D is TRBD2 (6 bases). CDR1 is MNHEY and CDR2 is SMNVEV in the germline V gene (reference sequence). Trimming pared 2 bases from V and 5 bases from J, leaving 9 bases between. This CDR3 contains 13 residues. The CDR3 DNA reads TGTGCCAGCAGTTTAGGGACTTGGGAGACCCAGTACTTC. As protein: CASSLGTWETQYF.

V and J are TRBV6-5 and TRBJ2-7, with TRBD1 as a possible D gene (8 bases). The CDR3 has 15 amino acids. The V gene lost 6 bases and the J gene lost 3 bases, with 18 bases spanning the gap. CDR1 MNHEY and CDR2 SVGAGI come from the germline V gene. The CDR3: CASRWVNRGGYEQYF. The CDR3 bases are TGTGCCAGCAGATGGGTTAACAGGGGGGGCTACGAGCAGTACTTC.

The chain is built from TRBV11-2 and TRBJ2-3; 7 bases are shared with TRBD1. Germline CDR1 and CDR2: SGHAT and FQNNGV. V shed 4 bases and J 6 bases; nucleotides not matched to a gene: 7. This CDR3 is 14 amino acids long. The CDR3 DNA reads TGTGCCAGCAGCTCAAGAGGGGGCCTTGATACGCAGTATTTT. Residues: CASSSRGGLDTQYF. Based on the CDR3 plus reference TRBV11-2 and TRBJ2-3, the full variable domain is EAGVAQSPRYKIIEKRQSVAFWCNPISGHATLYWYQQILGQGPKLLIQFQNNGVVDDSQLPKDRFSAERLKGVDSTLKIQPAKLEDSAVYLCASSSRGGLDTQYFGPGTRLTVL.

The chain has TRBV19 and TRBJ1-2; D is perhaps TRBD1 (5 bases). With 7 bases removed from V and 1 base from J, the gap between germline ends came to 13 bases. The CDR3 loop spans 14 amino acids. Germline assignment: CDR1 LNHDA and CDR2 SQIVND (reference sequence). The CDR3 bases are TGTGCCAGTACCGCGGGGACGTATAACTATGGCTACACCTTC. It specifies CASTAGTYNYGYTF. Full variable domain (missing parts from reference TRBV19 and TRBJ1-2): DGGITQSPKYLFRKEGQNVTLSCEQNLNHDAMYWYRQDPGQGLRLIYYSQIVNDFQKGDIAEGYSVSREKKESFPLTVTSAQKNPTAFYLCASTAGTYNYGYTFGSGTRLTVV.

The genes are TRBV5-1 and TRBJ2-1; possible D gene TRBD2, 6 bases. Germline CDR1 reads SGHRS; CDR2 reads YFSETQ. The CDR3 consists of 16 residues. Trimming took 2 bases from V and 7 from J, leaving 19 bases between them. The CDR3 protein is CASSLRDFSGVNEQFF. The CDR3 DNA sequence: TGCGCCAGCAGCTTAAGGGACTTCTCGGGGGTTAATGAGCAGTTCTTC.

V is TRBV3-1 (or the pseudogene TRBV3-2) and J is TRBJ1-1; D is possibly TRBD1 (5 bases). Trimming cost V 4 bases and J 3 bases, with 12 bases left between them. Germline loops: CDR1 LGHDT, CDR2 YNNKEL (reference sequence). The CDR3 covers 14 residues. Here the CDR3 reads CASSPPRGDTEAFF. The DNA for the CDR3 is TGTGCCAGCAGCCCCCCTCGGGGGGACACTGAAGCTTTCTTT.

V usage is TRBV29-1 and J usage is TRBJ1-2; 7 positions match TRBD1. The germline CDR1 and CDR2 sequences are SQVTM and ANQGSEA. CDR3 length: 11 amino acids. V was clipped by 4 bases and J by 5 bases; unmatched bases: 1. CDR3 residues: CSVGTGYGYTF. The CDR3, as DNA: TGCAGCGTTGGGACAGGTTATGGCTACACCTTC.

The chain is built from TRBV4-1 and TRBJ2-2; D is unclear. Trimming removed 0 bases from V and 0 bases from J, with 8 bases in between. Germline CDR1 and CDR2: MGHRA and YSYEKL. This CDR3 region has 16 residues. In DNA, the CDR3 is TGCGCCAGCAGCCAAGATGGCCACGCGAACACCGGGGAGCTGTTTTTT. Its translation: CASSQDGHANTGELFF.

The chain joins TRBV27 to TRBJ1-1; 8 nucleotides match TRBD1. The germline CDR1 and CDR2 sequences are MNHEY and SMNVEV (reference sequence). This CDR3 has 13 amino acids. Germline trimming cut 6 bases from V and 12 bases from J; bases unmatched to any gene: 12. The CDR3, as DNA: TGTGCCAGCAGCCCCGGGACAGGAGAGATATCTTTCTTT. This sequence encodes CASSPGTGEISFF.

This clone has only one observation. This chain uses TRBV5-1 with TRBJ1-1; D not resolved. V dropped 0 bases and J dropped 7 bases, with 16 bases sitting between them. CDR3 length equals 15 residues. Germline-derived CDR1 and CDR2 are SGHRS and YFSETQ. The chain's CDR3 is CASSLEGEKNGEAFF. The CDR3, as DNA: TGCGCCAGCAGCTTGGAGGGAGAAAAGAACGGTGAAGCTTTCTTT.

V gene TRBV10-3 combines with J gene TRBJ2-7; TRBD1 is a possible D gene (6 bases). V was shortened by 0 bases and J by 1 base, with 10 bases between the two germline ends. The CDR3 consists of 15 residues. Germline V gene sequence: CDR1 ENHRY, CDR2 SYGVKD. The CDR3 bases are TGTGCCATCAGTGAGTCGACCCAGGGGTCCTACGAGCAGTACTTC. Its protein product is CAISESTQGSYEQYF.

The chain's CDR3 is CASSLALGQGVTGELFF. CDR3 coding DNA: TGTGCCAGCAGCTTAGCCCTCGGACAGGGGGTAACCGGGGAGCTGTTTTTT. V gene TRBV7-7 combines with J gene TRBJ2-2; TRBD1 matches at 10 bases. This CDR3 contains 17 residues. Trimming cost V 0 bases and J 5 bases; bases outside gene matches: 6. Germline assignment: CDR1 SSHAT and CDR2 FNYEAQ (reference sequence).